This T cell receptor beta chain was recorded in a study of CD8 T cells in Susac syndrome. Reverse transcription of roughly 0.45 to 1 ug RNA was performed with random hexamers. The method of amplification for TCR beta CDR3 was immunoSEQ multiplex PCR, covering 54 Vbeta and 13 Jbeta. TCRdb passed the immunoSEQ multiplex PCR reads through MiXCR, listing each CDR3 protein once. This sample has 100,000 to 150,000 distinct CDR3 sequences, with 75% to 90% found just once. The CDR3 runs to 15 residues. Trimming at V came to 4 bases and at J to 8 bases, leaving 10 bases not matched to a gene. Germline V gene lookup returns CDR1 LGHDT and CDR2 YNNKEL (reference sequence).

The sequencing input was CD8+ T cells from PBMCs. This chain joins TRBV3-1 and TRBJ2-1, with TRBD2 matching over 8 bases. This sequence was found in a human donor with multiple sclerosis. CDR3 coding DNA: TGTGCCAGCAGCCTTCGGACTAGCCACGTCGATGAGCAGTTCTTC. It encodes CASSLRTSHVDEQFF.